These 19 T cell receptor beta chains were all obtained from the same sample, sequenced in a study of blood T cell repertoires in COVID-19. Here immunoSEQ multiplex PCR was the method, and the copy in TCRdb shows in-frame clones only, minus some. The table lists roughly 72,000 clones, about four fifths of them singletons, with less than 5.5% in the top ten. The specimen was peripheral blood. Every receptor here comes from an elderly woman with active or convalescent COVID-19.

The chain has TRBV28 and TRBJ1-5, with 11 bases aligning to TRBD1. Unmatched junction bases numbered 7, after V lost 6 bases and J lost 6 bases. The CDR3 is made up of 15 amino acids. Germline-derived CDR1 and CDR2 are MDHEN and SYDVKM. The CDR3, as DNA: TGTGCCAGCAGCTCGGGACAGGGGGTGTTTCAGCCCCAGCATTTT. This codes for CASSSGQGVFQPQHF. The full variable domain, rest sourced from reference TRBV28 and TRBJ1-5, is DVKVTQSSRYLVKRTGEKVFLECVQDMDHENMFWYRQDPGLGLRLIYFSYDVKMKEKGDIPEGYSVSREKKERFSLILESASTNQTSMYLCASSSGQGVFQPQHFGDGTRLSIL.

This clone was seen only once. Here the CDR3 reads CASSQDWQIYQPQHF. The CDR3 coding sequence is TGCGCCAGCAGCCAAGATTGGCAGATCTATCAGCCCCAGCATTTT. The rearrangement uses TRBV4-3 and TRBJ1-5, with D uncertain. CDR1 is LGHNA, CDR2 YSLEER, per germline. The V end lost 0 bases, the J end lost 5 bases, and 11 bases lay between the germline ends. The CDR3 covers 15 residues.

V is TRBV19 and J is TRBJ2-4; 9 nucleotides align to TRBD2. Germline V lookup: CDR1 LNHDA, CDR2 SQIVND (reference sequence). The V and J ends lost 3 bases and 7 bases, in that order; junction bases with no gene match: 7. The CDR3 extends over 15 amino acids. The CDR3 region has the DNA TGTGCCAGTAGTATCGTAGCGGGAGCGGAGAACATTCAGTACTTC. Protein sequence: CASSIVAGAENIQYF. The whole variable domain, filled in from reference TRBV19 and TRBJ2-4, reads DGGITQSPKYLFRKEGQNVTLSCEQNLNHDAMYWYRQDPGQGLRLIYYSQIVNDFQKGDIAEGYSVSREKKESFPLTVTSAQKNPTAFYLCASSIVAGAENIQYFGAGTRLSVL.

CDR3 region: CAISQSGTGSYEQYF. For the CDR3, the DNA is TGTGCCATCAGCCAAAGCGGGACAGGATCCTACGAGCAGTACTTC. The chain joins TRBV10-3 to TRBJ2-7; tentatively, D is TRBD1 (8 bases). V was shortened by 6 bases and J by 1 base, with 16 bases between the two germline ends. From germline, CDR1 is ENHRY and CDR2 SYGVKD. The CDR3 covers 15 residues.

This clone was counted a single time. The chain links TRBV6-2 or TRBV6-3 to TRBJ2-7; tentative D call: TRBD1 (5 bases). Germline lookup yields CDR1 MNHEY and CDR2 SVGEGT. With 0 bases removed from V and 6 bases from J, the gap between germline ends came to 21 bases. The CDR3 loop spans 17 amino acids. The CDR3 spells CASSYSRSRQMSAEQYF. CDR3 nucleotide sequence: TGTGCCAGCAGTTACTCGAGATCCCGACAGATGAGCGCCGAGCAGTACTTC.

The chain is built from TRBV5-1 and TRBJ1-6; D may be TRBD1 (5 bases). Between the trimmed V and J ends, which lost 4 bases and 0 bases, there was a span of 11 bases. CDR3 size: 16 residues. Germline-derived CDR1 and CDR2 are SGHRS and YFSETQ. CDR3 protein: CASSPRQSSYNSPLHF. The DNA for the CDR3 is TGCGCCAGCAGCCCAAGACAGAGCTCCTATAATTCACCCCTCCACTTT.

The V and J genes are TRBV13 and TRBJ2-2, with a possible D match to TRBD2 (5 bases). The CDR3 spans 14 residues. V shed 0 bases and J shed 8 bases, with 10 bases lying between them. Germline CDR1 and CDR2: PRHDT and FYEKMQ (reference sequence). This CDR3 is CASSLGLVAGELFF. The CDR3 nucleotides read TGTGCCAGCAGCTTAGGACTAGTTGCAGGGGAGCTGTTTTTT.

The CDR3 coding sequence is TGTGCCAGTAGTACAATAACAGGGGGACGGAGTCAGCCCCAGCATTTT. Residues: CASSTITGGRSQPQHF. The genes are TRBV19 and TRBJ1-5, with 8 bases that match TRBD1. The CDR3 consists of 16 residues. Trimming took 4 bases from V and 6 from J; bases not matched to a gene: 11. Germline V CDR1 and CDR2: LNHDA, SQIVND (reference sequence).

This clone was found once. This chain connects TRBV6-5 to TRBJ2-7; TRBD2 might be the D (5 bases). The CDR3 has 15 residues. Germline CDR1 and CDR2: MNHEY and SVGAGI. The ends were cut back, 6 bases at V and 5 bases at J, with 20 bases in the middle. The CDR3 DNA sequence: TGTGCCAGCAGCCGGGGTCGGGGTACCACAAACGAGCAGTACTTC. Encoded protein: CASSRGRGTTNEQYF.

The chain employs TRBV5-1 and TRBJ2-5; tentatively, D is TRBD2 (5 bases). The germline V gene encodes CDR1 SGHRS and CDR2 YFSETQ. The length of the CDR3 is 14 residues. Trimming removed 0 bases from V and 4 bases from J, with 10 bases in between. CDR3 residues: CASSLAVGRETQYF. The CDR3 nucleotides read TGCGCCAGCAGCTTGGCGGTGGGGAGAGAGACCCAGTACTTC.

The V call is TRBV18, the J call TRBJ2-7; tentatively, D is TRBD1 (6 bases). Trimming stripped 2 bases from V and 4 bases from J, with 15 bases between. The V gene's germline CDR1 is KGHSH and CDR2 LQKENI. CDR3 size: 15 residues. The CDR3 DNA is TGTGCCAGCTCACCATCCAGGGGTGGGTTTTACGAGCAGTACTTC. Translated, it gives CASSPSRGGFYEQYF. The full variable domain, in which reference TRBV18 and TRBJ2-7 provide the parts outside the CDR3, is NAGVMQNPRHLVRRRGQEARLRCSPMKGHSHVYWYRQLPEEGLKFMVYLQKENIIDESGMPKERFSAEFPKEGPSILRIQQVVRGDSAAYFCASSPSRGGFYEQYFGPGTRLTVT.

The V gene is TRBV27, the J gene TRBJ2-2, with D hard to call. This CDR3 is built from 14 residues. V shed 2 bases and J shed 4 bases, with 8 bases lying between them. The germline V gene has CDR1 MNHEY and CDR2 SMNVEV (reference sequence). CDR3 coding DNA: TGTGCCAGCAGTTTAAGTCGGGTCACCGGGGAGCTGTTTTTT. Translating gives CASSLSRVTGELFF.

The rearrangement links TRBV19 to TRBJ2-5, with 13 nucleotides matching TRBD2. The CDR3 loop spans 14 amino acids. CDR1 and CDR2 (germline): LNHDA, SQIVND (reference sequence). The junction had 1 base not matched to a gene; V was cut back by 8 bases and J by 1 base. This CDR3 is CASGTSGAQETQYF. The CDR3 region has the DNA TGTGCCAGTGGGACTAGCGGGGCCCAAGAGACCCAGTACTTC.

The chain carries TRBV20-1 and TRBJ2-7, with 8 nucleotides matching TRBD2. The V gene end was trimmed by 8 bases and the J gene end by 7 bases; junction bases not matched to a gene: 7. Per the germline V gene, CDR1 is DFQATT and CDR2 is SNEGSKA (reference sequence). The CDR3 runs 11 residues. The CDR3 reads CSPDAGGEQYF. CDR3 bases: TGCAGTCCTGATGCGGGGGGAGAGCAGTACTTC.

The chain joins TRBV9 to TRBJ2-5, with 8 bases lining up with TRBD2. Trimming removed 0 bases from V and 2 bases from J; junction bases left unmatched: 6. Germline V lookup: CDR1 SGDLS, CDR2 YYNGEE. CDR3 size: 16 residues. The CDR3 nucleotides read TGTGCCAGCAGCGTAGGGGTAGCGGGGCTTCAAGAGACCCAGTACTTC. This gives the protein CASSVGVAGLQETQYF.

The genes are TRBV7-9 and TRBJ2-3; D is possibly TRBD2 (6 bases). V was shortened by 5 bases and J by 4 bases, with 22 bases between the two germline ends. CDR3 length: 17 residues. Germline V CDR1 and CDR2: SEHNR, FQNEAQ (reference sequence). The CDR3 here is CASSPTSPIPRADTQYF. The DNA for the CDR3 is TGTGCCAGCAGCCCGACTAGTCCAATACCTCGTGCAGATACGCAGTATTTT.

Here the CDR3 DNA reads TGTGCCAGCATGGAACTAGCGAAAAACATTCAGTACTTC. Translated, it gives CASMELAKNIQYF. V usage is TRBV6-5 and J usage is TRBJ2-4; 7 nucleotides line up with TRBD2. V lost 7 bases, J lost 4 bases, and 4 bases stayed unmatched. CDR3 length: 13 amino acids. Germline V gene sequence: CDR1 MNHEY, CDR2 SVGAGI.

The CDR3: CASSPNRGLAKNIQYF. The CDR3 bases are TGTGCCAGCAGCCCAAACAGGGGATTAGCCAAAAACATTCAGTACTTC. This chain uses TRBV9 with TRBJ2-4; 7 bases fit TRBD1. V shed 4 bases and J 0 bases; nucleotides not matched to a gene: 7. Germline-derived CDR1 and CDR2 are SGDLS and YYNGEE. The CDR3 extends over 16 amino acids.

The chain couples TRBV5-6 to TRBJ2-1; the match to TRBD2 covers 13 bases. The CDR3 is 17 amino acids. The V and J ends lost 2 bases and 7 bases, in that order; junction bases with no gene match: 9. Germline CDR1 reads SGHDT; CDR2 reads YYEEEE. The CDR3, as DNA: TGTGCCAGCAGCTTTGGGGAGGGACTAGCGGGGATAAATGAGCAGTTCTTC. This translates into CASSFGEGLAGINEQFF.